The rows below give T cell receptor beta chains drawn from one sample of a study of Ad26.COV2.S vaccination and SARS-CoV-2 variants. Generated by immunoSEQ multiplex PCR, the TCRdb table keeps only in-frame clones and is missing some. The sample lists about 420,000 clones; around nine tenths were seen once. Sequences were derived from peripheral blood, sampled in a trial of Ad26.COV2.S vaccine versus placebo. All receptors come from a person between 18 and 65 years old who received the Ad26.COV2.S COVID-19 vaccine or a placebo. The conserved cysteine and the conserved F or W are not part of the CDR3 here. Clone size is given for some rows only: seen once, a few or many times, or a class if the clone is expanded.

CDR3aa: ASSSALGSDTQY; v_gene: TRBV7-2; abundance: .; j_gene: TRBJ2-3
CDR3aa: ASSYRGTYEQY; v_gene: TRBV6-2/TRBV6-3; abundance: .; j_gene: TRBJ2-7
CDR3aa: ASSLAWGSALDEQY; v_gene: TRBV5-1; abundance: .; j_gene: TRBJ2-7
CDR3aa: ASSYSRGTGGLVGNQPQH; v_gene: TRBV6-2/TRBV6-3; abundance: .; j_gene: TRBJ1-5
CDR3aa: ASSDRIQGVGGYT; v_gene: TRBV6-1; abundance: .; j_gene: TRBJ1-2
CDR3aa: ASSARFREMNTEAF; v_gene: TRBV3-1/TRBV3-2; abundance: .; j_gene: TRBJ1-1
CDR3aa: ASGGGERATSPLH; v_gene: TRBV28; abundance: .; j_gene: TRBJ1-6
CDR3aa: ASSLVSPPFGYGYT; v_gene: TRBV5-1; abundance: .; j_gene: TRBJ1-2
CDR3aa: ASSSNTVRITDTQY; v_gene: TRBV5-1; abundance: .; j_gene: TRBJ2-3
CDR3aa: ASSQGPSSGGLADTQY; v_gene: TRBV4-1; abundance: .; j_gene: TRBJ2-3
CDR3aa: ASSPGEYTDTQY; v_gene: TRBV7-9; abundance: .; j_gene: TRBJ2-3
CDR3aa: ASSYLDSRNQPQH; v_gene: TRBV6-5; abundance: .; j_gene: TRBJ1-5
CDR3aa: ASSNNRDGYEQY; v_gene: TRBV5-8; abundance: .; j_gene: TRBJ2-7
CDR3aa: ASSSFPRDRGYEQY; v_gene: TRBV27; abundance: .; j_gene: TRBJ2-7
CDR3aa: ASRDGGGTEAF; v_gene: TRBV28; abundance: .; j_gene: TRBJ1-1
CDR3aa: ASSARVEAGNTIY; v_gene: TRBV9; abundance: .; j_gene: TRBJ1-3
CDR3aa: AWSGGDNSGNTIY; v_gene: TRBV30; abundance: once; j_gene: TRBJ1-3
CDR3aa: ASSLVVRGLMLNNEQF; v_gene: TRBV7-8; abundance: .; j_gene: TRBJ2-1
CDR3aa: ASSQPSTGQRAF; v_gene: TRBV4-1; abundance: .; j_gene: TRBJ1-1
CDR3aa: ASSQGTGGTEKLF; v_gene: TRBV4-3; abundance: .; j_gene: TRBJ1-4
CDR3aa: ASSSPTAGIGHEQY; v_gene: TRBV7-8; abundance: .; j_gene: TRBJ2-7
CDR3aa: ASSLNSRGVYGGYT; v_gene: TRBV27; abundance: .; j_gene: TRBJ1-2
CDR3aa: ASSQDLVSSPLH; v_gene: TRBV3-1/TRBV3-2; abundance: few; j_gene: TRBJ1-6
CDR3aa: ASSLTGNTEAF; v_gene: TRBV7-3; abundance: .; j_gene: TRBJ1-1
CDR3aa: ASSRGGPTYEQY; v_gene: TRBV11-2; abundance: .; j_gene: TRBJ2-7
CDR3aa: ASSASGGKSTDTQY; v_gene: TRBV9; abundance: .; j_gene: TRBJ2-3
CDR3aa: ASKRNYGDSYEQY; v_gene: TRBV19; abundance: few; j_gene: TRBJ2-7
CDR3aa: ASSYYGDGTSLEQY; v_gene: TRBV6-2/TRBV6-3; abundance: .; j_gene: TRBJ2-7
CDR3aa: ASSPRDRLYEKLF; v_gene: TRBV18; abundance: .; j_gene: TRBJ1-4
CDR3aa: ASSRREYGVSGYT; v_gene: TRBV3-1/TRBV3-2; abundance: .; j_gene: TRBJ1-2
CDR3aa: AISGRVGETQY; v_gene: TRBV10-3; abundance: .; j_gene: TRBJ2-5
CDR3aa: ASSQDRRGAQY; v_gene: TRBV3-1/TRBV3-2; abundance: .; j_gene: TRBJ2-5
CDR3aa: ASSLDQGESTDTQY; v_gene: TRBV11-2; abundance: .; j_gene: TRBJ2-3
CDR3aa: ASSRGTENYGYT; v_gene: TRBV18; abundance: .; j_gene: TRBJ1-2
CDR3aa: ASSATGSTTEAF; v_gene: TRBV5-1; abundance: .; j_gene: TRBJ1-1
CDR3aa: ASRIRGEEDEQY; v_gene: TRBV28; abundance: .; j_gene: TRBJ2-7
CDR3aa: ASSPIAGSSTEF; v_gene: TRBV7-2; abundance: .; j_gene: TRBJ2-1
CDR3aa: ASSPGGAADTQY; v_gene: TRBV5-6; abundance: .; j_gene: TRBJ2-3
CDR3aa: ASSQEYPDRDYGYT; v_gene: TRBV4-3; abundance: .; j_gene: TRBJ1-2
CDR3aa: ASSFQDRENEKLF; v_gene: TRBV5-5; abundance: .; j_gene: TRBJ1-4
CDR3aa: ASSHTLKGTPFYNEQF; v_gene: TRBV3-1/TRBV3-2; abundance: .; j_gene: TRBJ2-1
CDR3aa: ASSYWETGELF; v_gene: TRBV6-2/TRBV6-3; abundance: few; j_gene: TRBJ2-2
CDR3aa: ASSLDRSEAF; v_gene: TRBV7-6; abundance: .; j_gene: TRBJ1-1
CDR3aa: ASSVGGTGGFTDTQY; v_gene: TRBV9; abundance: .; j_gene: TRBJ2-3
CDR3aa: ASSLSLPAGGVETQY; v_gene: TRBV27; abundance: .; j_gene: TRBJ2-5
CDR3aa: ASSLLFRGNTGELF; v_gene: TRBV28; abundance: .; j_gene: TRBJ2-2
CDR3aa: ASSAPSYRVQGYT; v_gene: TRBV5-6; abundance: .; j_gene: TRBJ1-2
CDR3aa: ASSPEGTGGENSPLH; v_gene: TRBV7-9; abundance: .; j_gene: TRBJ1-6
CDR3aa: ASSLEGGHNEQF; v_gene: TRBV7-9; abundance: .; j_gene: TRBJ2-1
CDR3aa: SVEVGEKLF; v_gene: TRBV29-1; abundance: .; j_gene: TRBJ1-4
CDR3aa: ASSRGAGSDSSYNEQF; v_gene: TRBV7-9; abundance: few; j_gene: TRBJ2-1
CDR3aa: ASNPGQGKGYTQY; v_gene: TRBV27; abundance: .; j_gene: TRBJ2-3
CDR3aa: ASSASQETQY; v_gene: TRBV9; abundance: .; j_gene: TRBJ2-5